The entry that follows covers one TCR beta chain sequence. The antigen remains unidentified. The data belong to a study of graft-versus-host responses after intestinal transplantation. Study at large: Recipients underwent multivisceral, liver-intestinal, or isolated intestinal transplants. Study results and limitations: Subjects displaying graft-donor T cell macrochimerism possessed elevated graft-versus-host to host-versus-graft clonal ratios inside allografts.

Germline-derived CDR1 and CDR2 are SEHNR and FQNEAQ (reference sequence). The CDR3 runs to 15 residues. V was pared by 5 bases and J by 7 bases, with 18 bases between. Profiling relied on immunoSEQ multiplex PCR, and the TCRdb table lists in-frame clones only, not all of them. The sample holds 50,000 to 80,000 clones, over 90% seen once. The sequences come from unstimulated CD8+ T cells sorted from spleen or lymph node cells, collected before transplant. V usage is TRBV7-9 and J usage is TRBJ2-1, with D maybe TRBD2 (5 bases). The clonotype comes from a human donor who was the organ donor for an intestinal transplant. This chain's CDR3 is CASSAASYHLNEQFF. DNA for the CDR3: TGTGCCAGCAGCGCGGCTAGCTACCACCTAAATGAGCAGTTCTTC.